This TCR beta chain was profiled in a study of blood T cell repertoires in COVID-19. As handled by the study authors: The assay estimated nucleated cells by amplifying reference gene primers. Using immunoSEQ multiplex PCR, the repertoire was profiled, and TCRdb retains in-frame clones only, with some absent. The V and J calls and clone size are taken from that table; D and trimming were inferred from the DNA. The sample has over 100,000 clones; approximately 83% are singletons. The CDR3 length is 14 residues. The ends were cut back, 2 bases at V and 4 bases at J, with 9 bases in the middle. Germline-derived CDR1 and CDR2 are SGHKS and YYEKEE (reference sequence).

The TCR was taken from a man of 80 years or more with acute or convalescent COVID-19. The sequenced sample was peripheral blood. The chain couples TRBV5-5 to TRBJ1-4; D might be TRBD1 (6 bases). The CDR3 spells CASSFGGLNEKLFF. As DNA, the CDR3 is TGTGCCAGCAGCTTCGGGGGGCTTAATGAAAAACTGTTTTTT.